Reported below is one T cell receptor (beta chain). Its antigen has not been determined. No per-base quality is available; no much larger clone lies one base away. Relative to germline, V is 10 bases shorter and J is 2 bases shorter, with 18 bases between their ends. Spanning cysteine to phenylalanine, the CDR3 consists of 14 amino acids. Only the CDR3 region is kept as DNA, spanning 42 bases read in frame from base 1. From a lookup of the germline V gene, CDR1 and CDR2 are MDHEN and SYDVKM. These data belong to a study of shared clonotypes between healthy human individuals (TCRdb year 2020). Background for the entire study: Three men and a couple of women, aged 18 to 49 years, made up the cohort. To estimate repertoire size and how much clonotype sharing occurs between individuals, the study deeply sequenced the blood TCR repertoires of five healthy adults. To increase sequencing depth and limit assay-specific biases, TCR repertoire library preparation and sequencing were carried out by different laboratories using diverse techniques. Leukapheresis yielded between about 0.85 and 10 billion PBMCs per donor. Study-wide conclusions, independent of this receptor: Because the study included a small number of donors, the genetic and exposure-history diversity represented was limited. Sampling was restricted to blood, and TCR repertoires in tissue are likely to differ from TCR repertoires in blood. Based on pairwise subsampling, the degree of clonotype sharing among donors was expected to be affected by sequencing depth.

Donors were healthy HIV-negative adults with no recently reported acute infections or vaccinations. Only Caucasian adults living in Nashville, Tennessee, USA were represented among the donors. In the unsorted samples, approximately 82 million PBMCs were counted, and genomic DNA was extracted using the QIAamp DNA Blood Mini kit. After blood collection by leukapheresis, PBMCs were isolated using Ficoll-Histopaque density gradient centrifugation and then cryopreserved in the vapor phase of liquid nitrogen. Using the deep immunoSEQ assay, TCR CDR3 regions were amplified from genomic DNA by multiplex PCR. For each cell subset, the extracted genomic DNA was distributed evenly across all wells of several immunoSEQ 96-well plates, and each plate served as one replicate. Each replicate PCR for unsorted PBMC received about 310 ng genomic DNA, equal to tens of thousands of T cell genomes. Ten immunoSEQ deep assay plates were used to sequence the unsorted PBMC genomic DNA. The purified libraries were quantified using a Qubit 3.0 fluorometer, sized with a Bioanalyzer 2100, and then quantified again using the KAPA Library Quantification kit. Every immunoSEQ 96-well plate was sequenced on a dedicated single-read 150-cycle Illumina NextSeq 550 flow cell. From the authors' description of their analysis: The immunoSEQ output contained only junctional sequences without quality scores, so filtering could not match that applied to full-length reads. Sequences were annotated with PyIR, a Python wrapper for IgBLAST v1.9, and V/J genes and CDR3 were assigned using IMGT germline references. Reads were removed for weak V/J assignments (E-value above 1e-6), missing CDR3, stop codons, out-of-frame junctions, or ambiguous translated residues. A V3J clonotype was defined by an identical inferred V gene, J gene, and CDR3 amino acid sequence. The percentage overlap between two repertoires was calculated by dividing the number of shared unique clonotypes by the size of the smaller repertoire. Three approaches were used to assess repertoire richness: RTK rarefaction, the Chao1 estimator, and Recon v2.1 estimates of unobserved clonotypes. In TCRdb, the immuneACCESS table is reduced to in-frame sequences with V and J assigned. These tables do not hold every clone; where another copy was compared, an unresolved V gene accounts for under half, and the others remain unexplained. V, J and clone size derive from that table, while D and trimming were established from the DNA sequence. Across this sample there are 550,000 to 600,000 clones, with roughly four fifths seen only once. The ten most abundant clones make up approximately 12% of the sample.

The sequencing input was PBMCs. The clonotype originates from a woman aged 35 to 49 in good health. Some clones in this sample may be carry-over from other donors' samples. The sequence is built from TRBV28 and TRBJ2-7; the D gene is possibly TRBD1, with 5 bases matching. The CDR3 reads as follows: CATHLGRIPYEQYF. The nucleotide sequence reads TGTGCCACCCACCTGGGGCGGATACCCTACGAGCAGTACTTC.